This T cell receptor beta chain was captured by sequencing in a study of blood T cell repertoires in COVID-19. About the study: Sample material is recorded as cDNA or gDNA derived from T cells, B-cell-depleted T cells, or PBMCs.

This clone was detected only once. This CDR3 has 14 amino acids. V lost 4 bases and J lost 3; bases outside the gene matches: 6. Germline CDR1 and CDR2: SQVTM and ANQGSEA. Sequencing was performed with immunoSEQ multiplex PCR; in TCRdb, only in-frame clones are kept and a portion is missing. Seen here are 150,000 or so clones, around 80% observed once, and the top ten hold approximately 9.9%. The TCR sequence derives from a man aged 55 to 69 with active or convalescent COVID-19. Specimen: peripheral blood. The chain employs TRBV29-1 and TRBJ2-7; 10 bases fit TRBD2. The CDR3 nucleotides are TGCAGCGTTGCCCAGCTAGCGGGAGTCTACGAGCAGTACTTC. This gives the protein CSVAQLAGVYEQYF.